This TCR beta chain was captured in a study of CXCR3-negative and CXCR3-positive naive CD8 T cells. CDR1 SQVTM and CDR2 ANQGSEA come from the germline V gene. This CDR3 spans 15 amino acids. In preparing the TRB cDNA libraries, 5' RACE with UMI labels was used. TCRdb reprocessed the 5' RACE reads; each CDR3 protein has one entry and no DNA is given. This sample carries around 92,000 distinct CDR3 sequences, with approximately 1.5% going to the ten biggest clones. The specimen was naive CXCR3- CD8+ T cells from blood. Regarding subset: CD45RO-CCR7+CD27+CD95- naive CD8+ T cells lacking CXCR3 (TNR3-). The J gene is TRBJ2-3, the V gene TRBV29-1; the TRBD2 assignment by TCRdb is unverifiable without DNA. This receptor was identified in a human donor in good health. Some clones in this sample may be carry-over from other donors' samples. The CDR3 spells CSVILLAGDRDTQYF.